This entry lists 5 T cell receptor beta chains sequenced from one sample in a study of cytomegalovirus exposure and HLA in healthy donors. The PCR had 60 Vbeta and 13 Jbeta primers. The method was immunoSEQ multiplex PCR; TCRdb's version includes in-frame clones alone and lacks a portion of them. The table has about 170,000 clones, approximately 81% seen once. The specimen sequenced was PBMCs. These receptors were obtained from a male donor in good health and CMV-seronegative.

This clone has only one observation. The CDR3 region has the DNA TGTGCCAGCAGCGTAGGACAGGGGGCGACCTCTGGGGCCAACGTCCTGACTTTC. It yields the protein CASSVGQGATSGANVLTF. The gene calls are TRBV7-9 and TRBJ2-6; 11 positions match TRBD1. J gave up 0 bases and V 5 bases, and 6 bases lay outside the gene matches. The germline V gene encodes CDR1 SEHNR and CDR2 FQNEAQ (reference sequence). CDR3 length: 18 amino acids.

This rearrangement joins TRBV5-1 to TRBJ2-6; TRBD1 matches 8 bases. J was trimmed by 2 bases and V by 4 bases; bases with no gene match: 17. CDR3 length: 20 residues. The germline V gene has CDR1 SGHRS and CDR2 YFSETQ. CDR3 loop: CASSADRESPIRPGANVLTF. The CDR3 DNA reads TGCGCCAGCAGCGCGGACAGGGAATCACCCATCCGTCCTGGGGCCAACGTCCTGACTTTC.

This chain links TRBV21-1 with TRBJ2-5; no DNA check was done on the table's D call, TRBD1. TRBV21-1 represents a pseudogene. The CDR3 totals 15 residues. CDR3 loop: CASNRHPLLQETQYF. The CDR3 nucleotides are TGTGCCAGCAACAGACACCCCCTGCTCCAAGAGACCCAGTACTTC.

The rearrangement links TRBV29-1 to TRBJ2-1; 12 bases agree with TRBD1. The V gene end was trimmed by 4 bases and the J gene end by 8 bases; junction bases not matched to a gene: 9. The CDR3 sequence is 15 residues long. Germline lookup yields CDR1 SQVTM and CDR2 ANQGSEA. For the CDR3, the DNA is TGCAGCGTTGGCTCCGGGACAGGGGGCTCGCATGAGCAGTTCTTC. Encoded protein: CSVGSGTGGSHEQFF.

This clone was counted a few times. The chain couples TRBV7-2 to TRBJ1-2; the D gene is possibly TRBD1 (5 bases). Trimming pared 4 bases from V and 1 base from J, leaving 7 bases between. The CDR3 has 13 amino acids. The germline V gene has CDR1 SGHTA and CDR2 FQGNSA. DNA of the CDR3: TGTGCCAGCAGCTACGACAGTAACTATGGCTACACCTTC. Translated, it gives CASSYDSNYGYTF.